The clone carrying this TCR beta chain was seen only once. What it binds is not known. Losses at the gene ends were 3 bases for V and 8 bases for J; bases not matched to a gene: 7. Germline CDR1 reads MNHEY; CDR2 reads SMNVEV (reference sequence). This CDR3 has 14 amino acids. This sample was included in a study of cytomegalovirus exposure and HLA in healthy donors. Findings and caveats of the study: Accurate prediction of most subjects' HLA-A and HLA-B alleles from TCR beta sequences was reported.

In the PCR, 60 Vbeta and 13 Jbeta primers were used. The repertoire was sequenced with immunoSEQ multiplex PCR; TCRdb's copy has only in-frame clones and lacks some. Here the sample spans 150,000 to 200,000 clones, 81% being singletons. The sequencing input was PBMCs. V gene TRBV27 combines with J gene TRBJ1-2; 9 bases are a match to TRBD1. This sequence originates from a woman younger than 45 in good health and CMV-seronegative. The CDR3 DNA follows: TGTGCCAGCAGTTTTATCGGACAGGGGCAAGGCTACACCTTC. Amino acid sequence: CASSFIGQGQGYTF.